This T cell receptor (beta chain) was sequenced for a study of shared clonotypes between healthy human individuals. The study ran the assay at deep level. Measured with immunoSEQ multiplex PCR; TCRdb has only the in-frame clones, and not every one. The data contain about a million clones, approximately 80% of them singletons. The CDR3 contains 13 residues. V was pared by 3 bases and J by 8 bases, with 13 bases between. CDR1 and CDR2 (germline): LNHDA, SQIVND (reference sequence). In regard to this clone: Its antigen is undetermined.

Study-wide results and limits: Rarefaction indicated that sorted-subset sequencing remained incomplete although depth was large. Genetic and exposure-history diversity was limited by the small donor number.

The source is a man between 18 and 35 years old in good health. Some clones in this sample may be carry-over from other donors' samples. Sequencing input: memory CD4+ T cells from PBMCs. Indicated subset: CD45RA-negative fraction. V is TRBV19 and J is TRBJ1-2, with D possibly TRBD1 on 5 matching bases. The CDR3 loop reads CASSIGTPRGYTF. CDR3 nucleotides: TGTGCCAGTAGTATCGGGACTCCTCGGGGCTACACCTTC.